The clone carrying this T cell receptor beta chain was observed at least ten times. Its antigen remains unidentified. These data come from a study of CD8 T cells in ankylosing spondylitis. General study points: There was a TCR beta motif, made of fewer than 10 highly homologous variants, that appeared characteristic of ankylosing spondylitis blood.

TCRdb reprocessed the 5' RACE reads via MiXCR and lists one record per CDR3 protein. The sample has some 200,000 distinct CDR3 sequences, approximately 24% seen once; the top ten hold approximately 6.6%. The length of the CDR3 is 13 residues. CDR1 SGHDT and CDR2 YYEEEE come from the germline V gene. V shed 4 bases and J shed 8 bases, with 13 bases lying between them. The TCR was taken from a male donor with ankylosing spondylitis or in good health (not recorded which). V is TRBV5-6 and J is TRBJ2-1, with a possible D match to TRBD1 (6 bases). Sample: blood, either unsorted or a sorted T cell fraction (not recorded which). The DNA for the CDR3 is TGTGCCAGCAGCCCGAGGACAGTTCATGAGCAGTTCTTC. It codes for CASSPRTVHEQFF.